The 20 T cell receptor beta chains listed next were all sequenced from one sample in a study of blood T cell repertoires in COVID-19. Assay: immunoSEQ multiplex PCR; the TCRdb copy retains only in-frame clones and omits some. The table includes about 230,000 clones, 80% to 90% detected once. Material: peripheral blood. The receptors here all came from a man between 35 and 55 years old with acute or convalescent COVID-19.

This chain uses TRBV7-2 with TRBJ2-2; 7 nucleotides line up with TRBD2. Germline lookup yields CDR1 SGHTA and CDR2 FQGNSA. The CDR3 length is 16 residues. Unmatched junction bases numbered 8, after V lost 3 bases and J lost 4 bases. This chain's CDR3 is CASSFRASGTTGELFF. CDR3 nucleotides: TGTGCCAGCAGCTTCCGGGCTAGCGGAACCACCGGGGAGCTGTTTTTT.

This chain uses TRBV24-1 with TRBJ2-3; 8 bases match TRBD1. With 0 bases clipped from V and 5 bases from J, the junction kept 9 bases outside the gene matches. Per germline, CDR1 KGHDR and CDR2 SFDVKD. This CDR3 has 17 amino acids. CDR3 sequence (DNA): TGTGCCACCAGTGATTTGGAACCCAGGGGGCGTCGAGATACGCAGTATTTT. This translates into CATSDLEPRGRRDTQYF.

The chain links TRBV21-1 to TRBJ1-4; the D call of TRBD1 is as the table states it, not checked on the DNA. TRBV21-1 is flagged as a pseudogene. CDR3 length equals 14 residues. Here the CDR3 DNA reads TGTGCCAGCAGCATCAGGCCTGGCTTTGAAAAACTGTTTTTT. Translated: CASSIRPGFEKLFF.

This clone was recorded a few times. The rearrangement links TRBV20-1 to TRBJ1-3; 11 nucleotides align to TRBD1. The V gene's germline CDR1 is DFQATT and CDR2 SNEGSKA (reference sequence). The CDR3 is 16 amino acids. V shed 3 bases, J shed 4 bases, and the junction held 8 bases outside the gene matches. The CDR3 protein is CSASSGTGGSGNTIYF. CDR3 nucleotides: TGCAGTGCTAGTTCCGGGACAGGGGGTTCAGGAAACACCATATATTTT.

The chain employs TRBV6-4 and TRBJ1-2; D unresolved. The CDR3 covers 16 residues. The V end was cut by 8 bases, the J end by 4 bases, with 23 bases between. From germline, CDR1 is MRHNA and CDR2 SNTAGT. As DNA, the CDR3 is TGTGCCAGCCGTTCACTTTTGACGGGATTTCTCTATGGCTACACCTTC. This codes for CASRSLLTGFLYGYTF.

This chain joins TRBV5-4 and TRBJ2-5, with a tentative D call TRBD2 (6 bases). Per germline, CDR1 SGHNT and CDR2 YYREEE (reference sequence). The V end lost 0 bases, the J end lost 5 bases, and 11 bases lay between the germline ends. This CDR3 is built from 14 residues. CDR3 sequence (DNA): TGTGCCAGCAGCTTGGTTGGTACTAGCGAGACCCAGTACTTC. Its protein is CASSLVGTSETQYF.

This chain links TRBV7-9 with TRBJ1-1, with D perhaps TRBD1 (6 bases). The CDR3 has 15 residues. In germline, CDR1 is SEHNR, CDR2 FQNEAQ (reference sequence). Trimming stripped 3 bases from V and 2 bases from J, with 13 bases between. Here the CDR3 reads CASSFGGGDNTEAFF. Written as DNA, the CDR3 is TGTGCCAGCAGCTTCGGAGGGGGGGACAACACTGAAGCTTTCTTT.

As DNA, the CDR3 is TGTGCCAGTACCCAAGACAGGAGAATCACCGGGGAGCTGTTTTTT. Protein product: CASTQDRRITGELFF. The V call is TRBV19, the J call TRBJ2-2, with a weak D call TRBD1 (6 bases). This CDR3 is built from 15 residues. Germline V CDR1 and CDR2: LNHDA, SQIVND (reference sequence). V lost 7 bases, J lost 4 bases, and 16 bases lay in between.

The chain uses TRBV6-5 and TRBJ1-3; TRBD1 is a possible D gene (5 bases). The CDR3 consists of 15 residues. Per the germline V gene, CDR1 is MNHEY and CDR2 is SVGAGI. Deletions cut 2 bases from V and 2 bases from J, with 10 bases between. The DNA for the CDR3 is TGTGCCAGCAGTTACGGGGGGGAGACTGGAAACACCATATATTTT. Translated: CASSYGGETGNTIYF.

This clone is a singleton in its sample. The chain joins TRBV10-3 to TRBJ2-7, with 8 bases fitting TRBD2. The CDR3 sequence is 12 residues long. Trimming cost V 6 bases and J 3 bases; bases outside gene matches: 1. Per the germline V gene, CDR1 is ENHRY and CDR2 is SYGVKD. In DNA, the CDR3 is TGTGCCATCAGCAGCGGGGGCTACGAGCAGTACTTC. Amino acid sequence: CAISSGGYEQYF.

V and J are TRBV5-1 and TRBJ1-1; TRBD1 agrees at 7 bases. Looked up from germline, CDR1 is SGHRS and CDR2 is YFSETQ. The junction had 4 bases not matched to a gene; V was cut back by 6 bases and J by 2 bases. CDR3 length equals 13 residues. The CDR3 DNA sequence: TGCGCCAGCATAGGGACAGTTAACACTGAAGCTTTCTTT. Encoded protein: CASIGTVNTEAFF.

The chain uses TRBV7-3 and TRBJ2-1, with D uncertain. Trimming took 0 bases from V and 9 from J, leaving 6 bases between them. This CDR3 contains 12 residues. The germline CDR1 and CDR2 sequences are SGHTA and FQGTGA. The CDR3 DNA is TGTGCCAGCAGCTTAACCGGAGCTGAGCAGTTCTTC. It codes for CASSLTGAEQFF.

The gene calls are TRBV5-1 and TRBJ2-1, with D possibly matching TRBD1 (5 bases). CDR1 and CDR2 (germline): SGHRS, YFSETQ. Trimming took 0 bases from V and 1 from J, leaving 8 bases between them. The length of the CDR3 is 15 residues. The DNA for the CDR3 is TGCGCCAGCAGCTTGGAAGGGGTTTCCTACAATGAGCAGTTCTTC. It yields the protein CASSLEGVSYNEQFF.

This chain uses TRBV10-3 with TRBJ2-7; TRBD1 agrees at 9 bases. Germline-derived CDR1 and CDR2 are ENHRY and SYGVKD. J lost 5 bases, V lost 4 bases, and 9 bases had no gene match. The CDR3 length is 15 residues. The CDR3 is CAISVGQGGRDEQYF. CDR3 DNA sequence: TGTGCCATCAGTGTGGGACAGGGTGGGAGAGACGAGCAGTACTTC.

The rearrangement links TRBV9 to TRBJ2-3, with 7 bases lining up with TRBD2. This CDR3 region has 13 residues. The J segment lost 6 bases and the V segment lost 4 bases, leaving 5 bases of the junction unmatched. The germline gives CDR1 SGDLS, CDR2 YYNGEE. The CDR3 nucleotides read TGTGCCAGCAGCCCTGGGGGGGGTGATACGCAGTATTTT. Translation gives CASSPGGGDTQYF.

J is TRBJ2-3 and V is TRBV19, with TRBD2 matching 11 bases. The CDR3 is 18 amino acids. Germline CDR1 LNHDA, CDR2 SQIVND (reference sequence). The V gene end was trimmed by 5 bases and the J gene end by 2 bases; junction bases not matched to a gene: 12. Written as DNA, the CDR3 is TGTGCCAGTAGTTTCCGCACCACTAGCGGGGGAAACACAGATACGCAGTATTTT. Amino acid sequence: CASSFRTTSGGNTDTQYF.

This sequence joins TRBV29-1 and TRBJ1-6; TRBD1 matches at 7 bases. The CDR3 is 13 amino acids. V shed 6 bases and J 2 bases; nucleotides not matched to a gene: 1. Germline loops: CDR1 SQVTM, CDR2 ANQGSEA. CDR3 in amino acids: CSVQGTYNSPLHF. In nucleotides, the CDR3 is TGCAGCGTACAGGGGACCTATAATTCACCCCTCCACTTT.

For this clone: The same CDR3 arises from other DNA sequences in this sample as well. This rearrangement joins TRBV18 to TRBJ1-6; 7 nucleotides align to TRBD1. Germline CDR1 KGHSH, CDR2 LQKENI. The V and J ends lost 6 bases and 5 bases, in that order; junction bases with no gene match: 4. The CDR3 has 14 residues. CDR3 in DNA: TGTGCCAGCTCCCCCGGACAGGATAATTCACCCCTCCACTTT. Amino acids: CASSPGQDNSPLHF.

J is TRBJ1-6 and V is TRBV19, with 7 bases that match TRBD1. After removal of 6 bases from V and 8 bases from J, the junction contained 4 bases not matched to a gene. The CDR3 spans 13 residues. Germline V lookup: CDR1 LNHDA, CDR2 SQIVND (reference sequence). CDR3 residues: CASRRDSDSPLHF. CDR3 DNA sequence: TGTGCCAGTAGGCGGGACAGCGATTCACCCCTCCACTTT.

The rearrangement links TRBV10-3 to TRBJ2-3; TRBD2 matches at 10 bases. CDR3 length: 14 amino acids. Looked up from germline, CDR1 is ENHRY and CDR2 is SYGVKD. Losses at the gene ends were 7 bases for V and 3 bases for J; bases not matched to a gene: 4. DNA of the CDR3: TGTGCCATCAAAAGCGGGGGGGCGACAGATACGCAGTATTTT. The encoded protein is CAIKSGGATDTQYF.